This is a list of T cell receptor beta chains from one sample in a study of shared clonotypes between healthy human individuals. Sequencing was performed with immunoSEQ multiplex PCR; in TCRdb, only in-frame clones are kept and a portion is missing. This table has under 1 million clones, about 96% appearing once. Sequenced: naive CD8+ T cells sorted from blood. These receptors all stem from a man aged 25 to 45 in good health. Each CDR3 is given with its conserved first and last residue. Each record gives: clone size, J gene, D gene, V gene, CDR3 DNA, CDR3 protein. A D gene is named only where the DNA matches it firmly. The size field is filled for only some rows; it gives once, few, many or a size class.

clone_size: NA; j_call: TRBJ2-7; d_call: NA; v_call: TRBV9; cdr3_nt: TGTGCCAGCAGCGGAACCTCCTACGAGCAGTACTTC; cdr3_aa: CASSGTSYEQYF
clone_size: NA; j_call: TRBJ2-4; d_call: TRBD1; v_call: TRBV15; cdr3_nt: TGTGCCACCAGCAGATTCCGGGACAGGGATAACATTCAGTACTTC; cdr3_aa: CATSRFRDRDNIQYF
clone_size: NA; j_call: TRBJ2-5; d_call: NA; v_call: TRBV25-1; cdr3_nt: TGTGCCAGCAGTGAATGGCTTCTCCGGGCGGGTGAGACCCAGTACTTC; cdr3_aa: CASSEWLLRAGETQYF
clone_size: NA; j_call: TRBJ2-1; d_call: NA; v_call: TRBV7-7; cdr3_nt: TGTGCTAGCAGCTTGGGGCAGGGCTCCTACAATGAGCAGTTCTTC; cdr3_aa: CASSLGQGSYNEQFF
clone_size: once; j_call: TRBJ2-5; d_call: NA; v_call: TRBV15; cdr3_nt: TGTGCCACCAGAACTAGGGAGACCCAGTACTTC; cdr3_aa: CATRTRETQYF
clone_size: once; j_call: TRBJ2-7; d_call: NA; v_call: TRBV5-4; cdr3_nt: TGTGCCAGCAGCTTGGGAACAGACTACGAGCAGTACTTC; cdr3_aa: CASSLGTDYEQYF
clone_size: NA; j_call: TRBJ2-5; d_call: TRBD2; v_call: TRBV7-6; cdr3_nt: TGTGCCAGCAGCCCAACCCACGGACTAGCGGAACGCCCAGAGACCCAGTACTTC; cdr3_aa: CASSPTHGLAERPETQYF
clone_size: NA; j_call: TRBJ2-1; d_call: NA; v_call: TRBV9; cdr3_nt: TGTGCCAGCAGCGTATGGGACTCCAATGAGCAGTTCTTC; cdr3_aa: CASSVWDSNEQFF
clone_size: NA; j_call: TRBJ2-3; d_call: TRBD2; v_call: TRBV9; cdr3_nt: TGTGCCAGCAGCGTAGTCCCGGCGGCTAGCGGGAGCACAGATACGCAGTATTTT; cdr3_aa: CASSVVPAASGSTDTQYF
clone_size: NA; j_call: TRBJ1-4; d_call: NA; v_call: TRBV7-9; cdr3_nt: TGTGCCAGCAGCGACACGTCCCCGGCAACTAATGAAAAACTGTTTTTT; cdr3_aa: CASSDTSPATNEKLFF